The sample holds a few counts of the clone carrying this T cell receptor (beta chain). These data belong to a study of blood T cell repertoires in COVID-19. Using immunoSEQ multiplex PCR, the repertoire was profiled, and TCRdb retains in-frame clones only, with some absent. The sample yields fewer than 120,000 clones, about 79% seen once. The germline gives CDR1 SNHLY, CDR2 FYNNEI. The germline V and J ends were trimmed by 8 bases and 0 bases, with 10 bases remaining between them. The CDR3 length is 13 residues. Specimen: peripheral blood. This sequence was found in a woman aged 80 or older with active or convalescent COVID-19. J is TRBJ1-1 and V is TRBV2; D ambiguous. DNA of the CDR3: TGTGCCAGCTTTTACCAGATGAACACTGAAGCTTTCTTT. Encoded protein: CASFYQMNTEAFF.